This TCR beta chain emerged from a study of blood T cell repertoires in COVID-19. In the study overall: The samples span acute and convalescent COVID-19 from the United States, Italy and Spain.

TCRdb keeps only in-frame clones here, not all; method: immunoSEQ multiplex PCR. The table has roughly 150,000 clones, 86% seen once. Germline V gives CDR1 SGHDT, CDR2 YYEEEE. Trimming removed 0 bases at V and 3 bases at J, with 9 bases between. The CDR3 is made up of 14 amino acids. The chain joins TRBV5-6 to TRBJ1-1; D unresolved. This TCR derives from a man between 45 and 60 years old who had recovered from COVID-19. What was sequenced was PBMCs or T cells enriched from blood (not recorded which). The CDR3 DNA sequence: TGTGCCAGCAGCTTGGAAGCGTTGTACACTGAAGCTTTCTTT. Its translation is CASSLEALYTEAFF.